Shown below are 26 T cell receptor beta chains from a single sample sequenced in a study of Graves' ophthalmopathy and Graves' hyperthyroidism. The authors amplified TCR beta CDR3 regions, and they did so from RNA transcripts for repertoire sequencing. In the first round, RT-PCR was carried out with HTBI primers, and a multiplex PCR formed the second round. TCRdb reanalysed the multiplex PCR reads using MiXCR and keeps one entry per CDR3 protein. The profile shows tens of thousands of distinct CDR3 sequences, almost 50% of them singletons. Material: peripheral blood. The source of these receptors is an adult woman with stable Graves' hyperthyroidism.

The CDR3 DNA follows: TGCGCCAGCAGCTTGGGGTATGAGCAGTTCTTC. This encodes CASSLGYEQFF. The chain combines TRBV5-1 with TRBJ2-1; D remains unclear. This CDR3 contains 11 residues. CDR1 SGHRS and CDR2 YFSETQ come from the germline V gene. The V and J ends lost 0 bases and 8 bases respectively, with 3 bases between them.

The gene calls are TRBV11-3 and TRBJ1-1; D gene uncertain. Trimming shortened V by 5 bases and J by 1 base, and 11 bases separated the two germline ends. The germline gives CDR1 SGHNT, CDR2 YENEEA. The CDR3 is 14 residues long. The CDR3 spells CASSHGRGNTEAFF. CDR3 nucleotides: TGTGCCAGCAGCCATGGACGGGGGAACACTGAAGCTTTCTTT.

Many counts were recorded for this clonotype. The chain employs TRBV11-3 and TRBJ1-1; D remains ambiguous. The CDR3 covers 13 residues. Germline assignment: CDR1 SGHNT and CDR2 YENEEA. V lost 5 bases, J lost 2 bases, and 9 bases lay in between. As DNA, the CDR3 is TGTGCCAGCAGCCGAGATCAAAACACTGAAGCTTTCTTT. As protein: CASSRDQNTEAFF. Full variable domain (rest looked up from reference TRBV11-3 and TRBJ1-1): EAGVVQSPRYKIIEKKQPVAFWCNPISGHNTLYWYLQNLGQGPELLIRYENEEAVDDSQLPKDRFSAERLKGVDSTLKIQPAELGDSAVYLCASSRDQNTEAFFGQGTRLTVV.

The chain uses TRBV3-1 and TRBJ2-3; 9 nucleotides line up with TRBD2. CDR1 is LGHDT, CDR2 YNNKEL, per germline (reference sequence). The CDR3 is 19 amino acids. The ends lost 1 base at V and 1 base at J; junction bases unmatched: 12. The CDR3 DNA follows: TGTGCCAGCAGCCAAGGGGCCGGGGCGTGGACTAGCGGCACAGATACGCAGTATTTT. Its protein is CASSQGAGAWTSGTDTQYF.

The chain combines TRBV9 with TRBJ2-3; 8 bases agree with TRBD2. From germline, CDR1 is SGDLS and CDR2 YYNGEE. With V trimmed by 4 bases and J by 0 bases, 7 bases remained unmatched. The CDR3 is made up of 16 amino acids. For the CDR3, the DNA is TGTGCCAGCAGCCCGGGGGGGCGACCTAGCACAGATACGCAGTATTTT. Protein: CASSPGGRPSTDTQYF.

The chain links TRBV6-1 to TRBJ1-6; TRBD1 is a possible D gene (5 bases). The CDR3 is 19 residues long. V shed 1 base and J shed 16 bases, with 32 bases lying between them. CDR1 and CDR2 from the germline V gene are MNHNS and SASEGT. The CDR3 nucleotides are TGTGCCAGCAGTGAAGACCCCTCAGGGTTTCGCTCCTATAATTCACTTCTCCACTTT. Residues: CASSEDPSGFRSYNSLLHF.

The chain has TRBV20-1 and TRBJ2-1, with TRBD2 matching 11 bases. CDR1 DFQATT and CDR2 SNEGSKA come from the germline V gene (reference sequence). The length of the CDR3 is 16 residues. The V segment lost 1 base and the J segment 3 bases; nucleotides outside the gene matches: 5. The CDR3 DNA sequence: TGCAGTGCTAGAGCGGCTAGCGGGAGGTACTACAATGAGCAGTTCTTC. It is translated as CSARAASGRYYNEQFF.

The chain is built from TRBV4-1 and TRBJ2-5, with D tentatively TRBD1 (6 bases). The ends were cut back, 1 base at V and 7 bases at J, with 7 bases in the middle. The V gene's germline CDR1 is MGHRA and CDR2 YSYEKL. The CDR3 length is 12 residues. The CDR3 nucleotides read TGCGCCAGCAGCCAAGCGGACAGGACCCAGTACTTC. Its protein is CASSQADRTQYF.

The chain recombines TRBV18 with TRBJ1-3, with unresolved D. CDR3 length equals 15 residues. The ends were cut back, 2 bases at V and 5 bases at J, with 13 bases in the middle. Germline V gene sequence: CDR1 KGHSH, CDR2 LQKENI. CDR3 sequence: CASSPEVGVRNTIYF. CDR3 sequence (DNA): TGTGCCAGCTCACCAGAAGTTGGTGTAAGAAACACCATATATTTT.

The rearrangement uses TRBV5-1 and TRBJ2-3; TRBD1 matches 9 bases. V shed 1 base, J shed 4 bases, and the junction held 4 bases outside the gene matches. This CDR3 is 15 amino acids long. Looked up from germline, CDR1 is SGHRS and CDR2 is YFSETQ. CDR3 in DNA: TGCGCCAGCAGCTTGACGGGACAGGGTGCAGATACGCAGTATTTT. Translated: CASSLTGQGADTQYF.

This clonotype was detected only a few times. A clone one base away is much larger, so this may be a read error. CDR3 nucleotide sequence: TGTGCCAGCAGTCCCGGGACTAGCGGGAGTTCTGGAGAGACCCAGTACTTC. Amino acids: CASSPGTSGSSGETQYF. The chain links TRBV12-3 or TRBV12-4 to TRBJ2-5, with 14 positions matching TRBD2. The CDR3 contains 17 residues. Trimming removed 5 bases from V and 4 bases from J; junction bases left unmatched: 9.

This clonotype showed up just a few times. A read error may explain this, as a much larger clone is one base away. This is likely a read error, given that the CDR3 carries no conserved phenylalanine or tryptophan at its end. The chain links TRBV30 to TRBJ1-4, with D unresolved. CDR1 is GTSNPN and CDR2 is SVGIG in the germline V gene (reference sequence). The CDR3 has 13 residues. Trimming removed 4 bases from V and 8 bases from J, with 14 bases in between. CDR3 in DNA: TGTGCCTGGAAGCACAGTGCTCTGGAAAAACTGTTTCTT. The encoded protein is CAWKHSALEKLFL.

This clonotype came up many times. CDR3 amino acids: CASSRLPGLAVQETQYF. In nucleotides, the CDR3 is TGCGCCAGCAGCCGACTCCCGGGACTAGCGGTCCAAGAGACCCAGTACTTC. The chain employs TRBV4-1 and TRBJ2-5; TRBD2 matches 11 bases. V was pared by 4 bases and J by 1 base, with 8 bases of the junction left unmatched. Germline V gives CDR1 MGHRA, CDR2 YSYEKL. This CDR3 has 17 residues.

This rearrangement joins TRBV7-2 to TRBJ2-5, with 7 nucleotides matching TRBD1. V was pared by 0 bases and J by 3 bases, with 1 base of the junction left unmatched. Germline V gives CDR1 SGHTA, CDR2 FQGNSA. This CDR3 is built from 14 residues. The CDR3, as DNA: TGTGCCAGCAGCTTAGCAGGGACAGAAGAGACCCAGTACTTC. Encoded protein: CASSLAGTEETQYF.

CDR3 nucleotides: TGCGCCAGCTCTACCCAGGGGGAGGGAGATACGCAGTATTTT. This encodes CASSTQGEGDTQYF. This chain connects TRBV5-1 to TRBJ2-3; D is tentatively TRBD1 or TRBD2 (7 bases each). The CDR3 has 14 amino acids. Trimming removed 7 bases from V and 5 bases from J, with 17 bases in between. CDR1 is SGHRS and CDR2 is YFSETQ in the germline V gene. Filled out from reference TRBV5-1 and TRBJ2-3, the complete variable domain reads KAGVTQTPRYLIKTRGQQVTLSCSPISGHRSVSWYQQTPGQGLQFLFEYFSETQRNKGNFPGRFSGRQFSNSRSEMNVSTLELGDSALYLCASSTQGEGDTQYFGPGTRLTVL.

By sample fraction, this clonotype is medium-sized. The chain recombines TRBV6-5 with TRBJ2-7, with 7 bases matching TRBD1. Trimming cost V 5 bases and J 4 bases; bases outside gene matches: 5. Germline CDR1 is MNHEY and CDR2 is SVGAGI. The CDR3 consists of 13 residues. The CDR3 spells CASSLRGQYEQYF. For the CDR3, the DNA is TGTGCCAGCAGTCTTAGGGGGCAATACGAGCAGTACTTC.

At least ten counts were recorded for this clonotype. Written as DNA, the CDR3 is TGTGCTAGTGGTTTGGACTCCGGGATCCAGTACTTC. Translated: CASGLDSGIQYF. V is TRBV12-5 and J is TRBJ2-7, with D perhaps matching TRBD2 (5 bases). Trimming removed 1 base from V and 10 bases from J, with 11 bases in between. The CDR3 loop spans 12 amino acids. Germline V gene lookup returns CDR1 LGHNT and CDR2 FRNRAP.

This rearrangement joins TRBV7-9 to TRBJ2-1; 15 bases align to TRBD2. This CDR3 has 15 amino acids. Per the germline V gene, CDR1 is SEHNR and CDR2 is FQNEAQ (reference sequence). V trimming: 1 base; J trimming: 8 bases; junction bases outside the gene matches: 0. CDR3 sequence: CASSLGTSGRDEQFF. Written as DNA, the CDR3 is TGTGCCAGCAGCTTAGGGACTAGCGGGAGGGATGAGCAGTTCTTC.

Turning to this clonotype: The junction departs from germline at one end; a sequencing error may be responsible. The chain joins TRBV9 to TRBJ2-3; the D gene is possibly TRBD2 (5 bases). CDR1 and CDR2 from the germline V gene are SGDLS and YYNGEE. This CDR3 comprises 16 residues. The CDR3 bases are TGTGCCAGCAGCGCCCACGGAGGCGGTGGCGCAGATACGCGGTATTTT. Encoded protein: CASSAHGGGGADTRYF. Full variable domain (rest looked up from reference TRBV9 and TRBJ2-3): DSGVTQTPKHLITATGQRVTLRCSPRSGDLSVYWYQQSLDQGLQFLIQYYNGEERAKGNILERFSAQQFPDLHSELNLSSLELGDSALYFCASSAHGGGGADTRYFGPGTRLTVL.

The CDR3 loop is CATGPRDNSPLHF. CDR3 in DNA: TGTGCCACAGGACCGCGAGATAATTCACCCCTCCACTTT. The chain recombines TRBV19 with TRBJ1-6; the D is unclear. Trimming took 10 bases from V and 5 from J, leaving 12 bases between them. The CDR3 has 13 residues. Per germline, CDR1 LNHDA and CDR2 SQIVND (reference sequence).

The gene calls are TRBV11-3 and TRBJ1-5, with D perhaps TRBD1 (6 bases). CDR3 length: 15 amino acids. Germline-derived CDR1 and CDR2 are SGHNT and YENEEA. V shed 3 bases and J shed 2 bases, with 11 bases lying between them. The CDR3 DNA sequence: TGTGCCAGCAGCTTTCAGGGGCAGGGCAATCAGCCCCAGCATTTT. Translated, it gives CASSFQGQGNQPQHF.

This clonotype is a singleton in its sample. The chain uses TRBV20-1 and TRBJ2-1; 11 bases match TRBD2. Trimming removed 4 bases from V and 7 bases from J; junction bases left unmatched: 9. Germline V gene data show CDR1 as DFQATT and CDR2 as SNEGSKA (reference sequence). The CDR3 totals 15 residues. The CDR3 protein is CSATKTSGNRNEQFF. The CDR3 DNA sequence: TGCAGTGCTACTAAGACTAGCGGGAATAGGAATGAGCAGTTCTTC.

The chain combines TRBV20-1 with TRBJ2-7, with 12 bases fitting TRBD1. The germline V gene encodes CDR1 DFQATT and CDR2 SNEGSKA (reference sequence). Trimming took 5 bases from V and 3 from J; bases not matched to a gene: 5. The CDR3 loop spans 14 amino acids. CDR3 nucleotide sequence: TGCAGTGCTCAGGGACAGGGGGCTGGCTACGAGCAGTACTTC. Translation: CSAQGQGAGYEQYF.

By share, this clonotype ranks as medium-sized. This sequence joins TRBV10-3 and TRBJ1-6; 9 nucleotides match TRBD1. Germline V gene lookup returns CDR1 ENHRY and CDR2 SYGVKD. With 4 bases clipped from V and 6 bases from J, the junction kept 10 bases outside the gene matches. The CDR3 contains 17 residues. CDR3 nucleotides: TGTGCCATCAGTGGCGGGCTCGGGACAGGGCTTAATTCACCCCTCCACTTT. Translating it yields CAISGGLGTGLNSPLHF.

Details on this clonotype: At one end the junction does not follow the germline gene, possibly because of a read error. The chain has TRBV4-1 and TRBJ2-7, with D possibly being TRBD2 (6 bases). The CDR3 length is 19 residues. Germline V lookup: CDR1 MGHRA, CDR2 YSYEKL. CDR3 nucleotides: TGCGCCAGCAGCCAAGAAGATAGCGGAACGGATAATCTGTCCTACGAGCAGGACTTC. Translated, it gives CASSQEDSGTDNLSYEQDF.

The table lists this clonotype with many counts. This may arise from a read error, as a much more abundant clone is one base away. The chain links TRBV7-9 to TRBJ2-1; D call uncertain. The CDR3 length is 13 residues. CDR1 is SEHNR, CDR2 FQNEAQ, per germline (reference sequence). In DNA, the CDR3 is TGTGCCAGCAGCAGAGGTTTGAACAATGAGCAGTCCTTC. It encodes CASSRGLNNEQSF.